This entry lists 19 T cell receptor beta chains sequenced from one sample in a study of OX40 agonist ivuxolimab in advanced cancers. TCRdb's table, derived via immunoSEQ multiplex PCR, lists solely in-frame clones and lacks some. The sample has about 35,000 clones, roughly 90% seen once. The sequences come from CD4+ or CD8+ T cells sorted from blood, collected in a trial of the OX40 agonist ivuxolimab. The receptor set was obtained from an adult with an advanced solid tumor such as melanoma, head and neck, liver or kidney cancer.

The rearrangement joins TRBV7-3 to TRBJ2-5, with D perhaps TRBD1 (5 bases). The CDR3 runs to 14 residues. V lost 5 bases and J lost 4, with 14 bases in between. Germline V CDR1 and CDR2: SGHTA, FQGTGA. The CDR3 here is CASSPNWGVETQYF. CDR3 sequence (DNA): TGTGCCAGCAGCCCTAATTGGGGCGTAGAGACCCAGTACTTC.

CDR3 sequence: CASRAFRGNYEQYF. In DNA, the CDR3 is TGTGCCAGCCGAGCTTTTAGGGGAAACTACGAGCAGTACTTC. J is TRBJ2-7 and V is TRBV28; D is possibly TRBD1 (5 bases). Per the germline V gene, CDR1 is MDHEN and CDR2 is SYDVKM. V was shortened by 8 bases and J by 3 bases, with 17 bases between the two germline ends. This CDR3 comprises 14 residues.

The chain recombines TRBV5-1 with TRBJ2-7, with 9 nucleotides matching TRBD2. With V trimmed by 0 bases and J by 3 bases, 4 bases remained unmatched. CDR1 and CDR2 (germline): SGHRS, YFSETQ. CDR3 length: 15 residues. The CDR3 is CASSLVTSGFYEQYF. As DNA, the CDR3 is TGCGCCAGCAGCTTGGTCACTAGCGGGTTCTACGAGCAGTACTTC.

V and J are TRBV6-5 and TRBJ1-3; D may be TRBD1 (5 bases). The CDR3 contains 15 residues. V dropped 6 bases and J dropped 4 bases, with 16 bases sitting between them. CDR1 is MNHEY and CDR2 is SVGAGI in the germline V gene. The CDR3 nucleotides are TGTGCCAGCAGACGGGACGGCGAATACGGAAACACCATATATTTT. This sequence encodes CASRRDGEYGNTIYF.

The chain joins TRBV5-6 to TRBJ2-5; D call uncertain. CDR1 is SGHDT, CDR2 YYEEEE, per germline. The ends were cut back, 1 base at V and 5 bases at J, with 12 bases in the middle. The CDR3 runs to 14 residues. The CDR3 loop reads CASSLWVSQETQYF. The CDR3 DNA is TGTGCCAGCAGCTTGTGGGTCAGTCAGGAGACCCAGTACTTC.

The chain recombines TRBV7-9 with TRBJ2-5, with 10 bases fitting TRBD1. Germline V CDR1 and CDR2: SEHNR, FQNEAQ (reference sequence). The CDR3 totals 14 residues. The V segment lost 7 bases and the J segment 2 bases; nucleotides outside the gene matches: 4. CDR3 coding DNA: TGTGCCAGCACCGGACAGGGGGGGCAAGAGACCCAGTACTTC. As protein: CASTGQGGQETQYF.

V is TRBV25-1 and J is TRBJ2-2; D might be TRBD1 or TRBD2, each matching 6 bases. CDR3 size: 15 residues. The germline gives CDR1 MGHDK, CDR2 SYGVNS. Trimming cost V 4 bases and J 5 bases, with 14 bases left between them. CDR3 nucleotides: TGTGCCAGCAGTGTCGACAGGCGGGGAACCGGGGAGCTGTTTTTT. Protein product: CASSVDRRGTGELFF. The full variable domain, completed using reference TRBV25-1 and TRBJ2-2, is EADIYQTPRYLVIGTGKKITLECSQTMGHDKMYWYQQDPGMELHLIHYSYGVNSTEKGDLSSESTVSRIRTEHFPLTLESARPSHTSQYLCASSVDRRGTGELFFGEGSRLTVL.

This chain joins TRBV29-1 and TRBJ1-2, with 9 bases fitting TRBD1. CDR1 is SQVTM and CDR2 is ANQGSEA in the germline V gene. The V segment lost 4 bases and the J segment 3 bases; nucleotides outside the gene matches: 3. The CDR3 is 13 residues long. The CDR3 reads CSVARQGDYGYTF. CDR3 sequence (DNA): TGCAGCGTTGCCCGACAGGGGGACTATGGCTACACCTTC.

The gene calls are TRBV7-3 and TRBJ2-1, with D perhaps being TRBD1 or TRBD2 (5 bases each). Germline V lookup: CDR1 SGHTA, CDR2 FQGTGA. The CDR3 contains 16 residues. V dropped 0 bases and J dropped 4 bases, with 13 bases sitting between them. The CDR3 DNA sequence: TGTGCCAGCAGCTTAACGTCCTGGGACCCGTACAATGAGCAGTTCTTC. Translation: CASSLTSWDPYNEQFF.

DNA of the CDR3: TGTGCCAGCAGCGTAGTTAGGGATGAGCAGTTCTTC. Protein product: CASSVVRDEQFF. The chain links TRBV9 to TRBJ2-1; D ambiguous. This CDR3 has 12 amino acids. Germline V lookup: CDR1 SGDLS, CDR2 YYNGEE. Trimming left V 0 bases short and J 8 bases short, with 6 bases between.

The chain joins TRBV28 to TRBJ2-3; TRBD1 might be the D (5 bases). Germline V gene lookup returns CDR1 MDHEN and CDR2 SYDVKM. Trimming took 5 bases from V and 5 from J, leaving 5 bases between them. The CDR3 totals 11 residues. The CDR3 DNA follows: TGTGCCAGCAGTGACAGAGATACGCAGTATTTT. Translation: CASSDRDTQYF.

The rearrangement joins TRBV10-2 to TRBJ2-1; TRBD2 matches 11 bases. V lost 6 bases, J lost 3 bases, and 4 bases stayed unmatched. From germline, CDR1 is WSHSY and CDR2 SAAADI. The CDR3 consists of 15 residues. CDR3 coding DNA: TGCGCCAGCAGACTAGCGGGGGAGGGCTACAATGAGCAGTTCTTC. Amino acids: CASRLAGEGYNEQFF.

The chain links TRBV21-1 to TRBJ1-4; TRBD1, the table's D call, lacks a check against the DNA. TRBV21-1 is reported as a pseudogene. The CDR3 is made up of 16 amino acids. CDR3 amino acids: CASSRGPGQNNEKLFF. The CDR3 nucleotides read TGTGCCAGCAGCCGCGGGCCGGGACAGAATAATGAAAAACTGTTTTTT.

This clone was counted a few times. This chain connects TRBV28 to TRBJ2-5; D uncertain. The CDR3 sequence is 11 residues long. The germline V gene has CDR1 MDHEN and CDR2 SYDVKM. V was pared by 3 bases and J by 5 bases, with 4 bases between. In DNA, the CDR3 is TGTGCCAGCAGTTTTCGGGAGACCCAGTACTTC. Its translation is CASSFRETQYF. The entire variable domain, with the rest obtained from reference TRBV28 and TRBJ2-5, is as follows: DVKVTQSSRYLVKRTGEKVFLECVQDMDHENMFWYRQDPGLGLRLIYFSYDVKMKEKGDIPEGYSVSREKKERFSLILESASTNQTSMYLCASSFRETQYFGPGTRLLVL.

The chain employs TRBV28 and TRBJ2-7, with unresolved D. The CDR3 loop spans 12 amino acids. In germline, CDR1 is MDHEN, CDR2 SYDVKM. The ends were cut back, 1 base at V and 3 bases at J, with 4 bases in the middle. The CDR3: CASSLSHYEQYF. DNA of the CDR3: TGTGCCAGCAGTTTATCCCACTACGAGCAGTACTTC. Complete variable domain (other parts from reference TRBV28 and TRBJ2-7): DVKVTQSSRYLVKRTGEKVFLECVQDMDHENMFWYRQDPGLGLRLIYFSYDVKMKEKGDIPEGYSVSREKKERFSLILESASTNQTSMYLCASSLSHYEQYFGPGTRLTVT.

The chain uses TRBV30 and TRBJ1-6, with TRBD1 matching 7 bases. The V and J ends lost 4 bases and 6 bases, in that order; junction bases with no gene match: 6. Germline loops: CDR1 GTSNPN, CDR2 SVGIG (reference sequence). The length of the CDR3 is 14 residues. CDR3 in DNA: TGTGCCTGGACTCGGGACAGCATTAATTCACCCCTCCACTTT. Amino acid sequence: CAWTRDSINSPLHF.

The DNA of the CDR3 is TGTGCCAGCAGCTTAAAATCCGATGTCCGGCCCCAGCATTTT. Protein sequence: CASSLKSDVRPQHF. The chain combines TRBV7-9 with TRBJ1-5; the D is unclear. V lost 2 bases and J 9 bases, leaving 14 bases between the germline ends. CDR1 is SEHNR and CDR2 is FQNEAQ in the germline V gene (reference sequence). The CDR3 runs 14 residues.

The chain uses TRBV27 and TRBJ2-7, with D unclear. The germline V and J ends were trimmed by 4 bases and 9 bases, with 19 bases remaining between them. This CDR3 spans 14 amino acids. Germline-derived CDR1 and CDR2 are MNHEY and SMNVEV (reference sequence). For the CDR3, the DNA is TGTGCCAGCAGTTACTCGACGCAGCTCCTAGGGCAGTACTTC. Translated: CASSYSTQLLGQYF.

Written as DNA, the CDR3 is TGTGCCAGTAAGACCTCCTACAATGAGCAGTTCTTC. Amino acid sequence: CASKTSYNEQFF. The V call is TRBV19, the J call TRBJ2-1; no definite D call. The V end was cut by 7 bases, the J end by 0 bases, with 4 bases between. This CDR3 comprises 12 residues. Germline V gene sequence: CDR1 LNHDA, CDR2 SQIVND (reference sequence).